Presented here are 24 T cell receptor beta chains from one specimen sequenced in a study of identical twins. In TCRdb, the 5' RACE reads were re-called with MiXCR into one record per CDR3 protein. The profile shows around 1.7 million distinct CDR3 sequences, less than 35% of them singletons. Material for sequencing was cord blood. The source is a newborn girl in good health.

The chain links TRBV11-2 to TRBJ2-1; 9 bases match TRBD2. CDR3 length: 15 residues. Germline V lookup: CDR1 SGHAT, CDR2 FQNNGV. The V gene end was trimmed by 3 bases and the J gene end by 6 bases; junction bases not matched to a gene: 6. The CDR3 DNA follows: TGTGCCAGCAGCTTCCAGCTAGCGGGGCCCAATGAGCAGTTCTTC. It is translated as CASSFQLAGPNEQFF.

The DNA for the CDR3 is TGCAGCGTTGAGGCGGGACAGGGATTTTACGAGCAGTACTTC. Translated, it gives CSVEAGQGFYEQYF. The gene calls are TRBV29-1 and TRBJ2-7; 9 bases agree with TRBD1. CDR3 length: 14 residues. V gave up 3 bases and J gave up 4 bases; unmatched junction bases: 7. From germline, CDR1 is SQVTM and CDR2 ANQGSEA.

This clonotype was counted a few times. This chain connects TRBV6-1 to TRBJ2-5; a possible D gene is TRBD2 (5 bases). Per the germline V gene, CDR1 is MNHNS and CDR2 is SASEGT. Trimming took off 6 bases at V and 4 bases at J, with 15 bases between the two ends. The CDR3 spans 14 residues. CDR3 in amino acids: CASSYPGRGETQYF. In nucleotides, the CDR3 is TGTGCCAGCAGCTACCCGGGGAGAGGAGAGACCCAGTACTTC.

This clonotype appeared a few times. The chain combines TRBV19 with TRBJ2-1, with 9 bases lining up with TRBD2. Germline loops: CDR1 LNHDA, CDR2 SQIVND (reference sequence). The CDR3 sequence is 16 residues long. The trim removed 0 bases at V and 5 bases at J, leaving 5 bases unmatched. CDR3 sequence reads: CASSIDRRGGNNEQFF. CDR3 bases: TGTGCCAGTAGTATAGATCGGCGGGGGGGAAACAATGAGCAGTTCTTC.

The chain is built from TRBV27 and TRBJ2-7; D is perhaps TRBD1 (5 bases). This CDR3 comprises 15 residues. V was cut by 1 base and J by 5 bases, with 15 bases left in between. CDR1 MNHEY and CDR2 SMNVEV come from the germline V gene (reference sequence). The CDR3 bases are TGTGCCAGCAGTTTATTGGGTCAGGGTTACCACGAGCAGTACTTC. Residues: CASSLLGQGYHEQYF.

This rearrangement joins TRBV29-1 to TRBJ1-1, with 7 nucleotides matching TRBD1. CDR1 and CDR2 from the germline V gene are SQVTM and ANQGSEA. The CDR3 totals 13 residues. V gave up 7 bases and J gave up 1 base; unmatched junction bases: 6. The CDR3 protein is CSGEGAWNTEAFF. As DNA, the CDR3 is TGCAGCGGTGAGGGGGCCTGGAACACTGAAGCTTTCTTT.

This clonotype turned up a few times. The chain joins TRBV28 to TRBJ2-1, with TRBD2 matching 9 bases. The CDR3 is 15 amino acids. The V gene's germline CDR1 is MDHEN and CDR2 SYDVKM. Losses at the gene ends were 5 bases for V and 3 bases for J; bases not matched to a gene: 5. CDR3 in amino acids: CASSHLSGSYNEQFF. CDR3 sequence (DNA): TGTGCCAGCAGTCATCTTAGCGGGAGCTACAATGAGCAGTTCTTC.

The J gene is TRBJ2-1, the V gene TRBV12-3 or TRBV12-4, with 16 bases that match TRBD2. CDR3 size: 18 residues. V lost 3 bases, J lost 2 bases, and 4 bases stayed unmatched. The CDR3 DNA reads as TGTGCCAGCAGTTTTCCCGGGACTAGCGGGAGGGCCTACAATGAGCAGTTCTTC. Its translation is CASSFPGTSGRAYNEQFF.

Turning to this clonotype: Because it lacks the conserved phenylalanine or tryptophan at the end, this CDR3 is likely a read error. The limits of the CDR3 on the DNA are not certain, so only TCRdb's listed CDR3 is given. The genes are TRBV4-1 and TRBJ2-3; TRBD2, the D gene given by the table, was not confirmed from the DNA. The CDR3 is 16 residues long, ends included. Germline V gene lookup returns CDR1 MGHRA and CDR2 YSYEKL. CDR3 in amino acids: CACSQGWTSGTDTQSV.

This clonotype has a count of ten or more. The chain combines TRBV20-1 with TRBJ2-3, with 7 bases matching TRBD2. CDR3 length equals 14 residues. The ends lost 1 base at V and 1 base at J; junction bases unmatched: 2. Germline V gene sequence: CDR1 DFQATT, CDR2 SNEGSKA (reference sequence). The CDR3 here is CSARAAGGTDTQYF. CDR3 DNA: TGCAGTGCTAGAGCGGCGGGAGGCACAGATACGCAGTATTTT.

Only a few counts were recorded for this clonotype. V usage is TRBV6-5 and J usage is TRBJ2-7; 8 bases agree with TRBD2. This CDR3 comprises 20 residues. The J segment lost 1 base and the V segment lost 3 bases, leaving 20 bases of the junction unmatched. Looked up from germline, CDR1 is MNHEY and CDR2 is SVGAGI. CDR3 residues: CASSYIRAGASRQGSYEQYF. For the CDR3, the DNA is TGTGCCAGCAGTTATATCCGAGCGGGAGCGAGTCGACAAGGATCCTACGAGCAGTACTTC.

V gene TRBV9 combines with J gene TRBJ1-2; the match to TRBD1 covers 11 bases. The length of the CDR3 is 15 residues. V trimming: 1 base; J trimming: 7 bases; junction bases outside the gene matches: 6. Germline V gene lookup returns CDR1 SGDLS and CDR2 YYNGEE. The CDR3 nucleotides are TGTGCCAGCAGCGTACCGGGACAGGGGGTAGTTGGCTACACCTTC. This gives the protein CASSVPGQGVVGYTF.

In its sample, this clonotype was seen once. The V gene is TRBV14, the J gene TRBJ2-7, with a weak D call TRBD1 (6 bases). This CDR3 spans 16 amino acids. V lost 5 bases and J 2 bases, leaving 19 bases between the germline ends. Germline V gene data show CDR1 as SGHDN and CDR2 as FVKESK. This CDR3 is CASSTHLGGATYEQYF. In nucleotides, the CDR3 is TGTGCCAGCAGCACCCACCTTGGGGGCGCGACCTACGAGCAGTACTTC.

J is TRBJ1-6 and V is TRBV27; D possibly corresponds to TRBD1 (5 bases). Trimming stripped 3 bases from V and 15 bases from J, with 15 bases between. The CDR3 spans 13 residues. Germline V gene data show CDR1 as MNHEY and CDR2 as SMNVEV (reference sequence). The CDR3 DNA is TGTGCCAGCAGTTTCCGGGGACGAATACTCCTCCACTTT. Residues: CASSFRGRILLHF.

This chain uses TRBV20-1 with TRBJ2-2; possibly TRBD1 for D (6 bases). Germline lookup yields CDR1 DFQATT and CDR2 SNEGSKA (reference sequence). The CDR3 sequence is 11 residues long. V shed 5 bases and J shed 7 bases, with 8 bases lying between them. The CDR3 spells CSARTVGELFF. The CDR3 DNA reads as TGCAGTGCTCGGACAGTCGGGGAGCTGTTTTTT.

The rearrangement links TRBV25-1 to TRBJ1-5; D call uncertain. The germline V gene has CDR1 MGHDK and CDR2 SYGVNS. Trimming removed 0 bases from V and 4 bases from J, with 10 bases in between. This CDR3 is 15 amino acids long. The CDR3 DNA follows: TGTGCCAGCAGTGAATATCAGGCTTCTAATCAGCCCCAGCATTTT. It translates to CASSEYQASNQPQHF.

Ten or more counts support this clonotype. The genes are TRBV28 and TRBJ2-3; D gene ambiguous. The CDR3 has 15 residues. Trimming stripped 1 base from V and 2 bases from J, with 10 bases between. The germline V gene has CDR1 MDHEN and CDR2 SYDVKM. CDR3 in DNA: TGTGCCAGCAGTTTATTTCCGGCAGACACAGATACGCAGTATTTT. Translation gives CASSLFPADTDTQYF.

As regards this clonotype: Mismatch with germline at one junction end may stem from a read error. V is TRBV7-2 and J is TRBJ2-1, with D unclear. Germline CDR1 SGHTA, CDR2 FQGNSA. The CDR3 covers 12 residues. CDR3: CASSLPYNGQFF. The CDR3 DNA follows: TGTGCCAGCAGCCTCCCATACAATGGGCAGTTCTTC.

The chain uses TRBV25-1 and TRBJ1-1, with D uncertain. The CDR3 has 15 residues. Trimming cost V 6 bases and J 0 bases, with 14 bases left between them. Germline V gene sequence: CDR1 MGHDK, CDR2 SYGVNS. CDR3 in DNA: TGTGCCAGCAGACTAGCCTTGGGAATGAACACTGAAGCTTTCTTT. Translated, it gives CASRLALGMNTEAFF.

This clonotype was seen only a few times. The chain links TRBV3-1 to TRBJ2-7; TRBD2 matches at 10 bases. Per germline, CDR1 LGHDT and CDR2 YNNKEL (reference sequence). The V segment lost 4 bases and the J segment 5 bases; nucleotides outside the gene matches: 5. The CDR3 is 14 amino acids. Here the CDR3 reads CASSLIAGGDEQYF. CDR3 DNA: TGTGCCAGCAGCCTTATAGCGGGGGGAGACGAGCAGTACTTC.

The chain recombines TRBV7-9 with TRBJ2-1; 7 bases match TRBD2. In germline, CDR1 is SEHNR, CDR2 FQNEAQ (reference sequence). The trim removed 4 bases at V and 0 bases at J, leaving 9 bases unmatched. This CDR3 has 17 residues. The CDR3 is CASSSLSGASSYNEQFF. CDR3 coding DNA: TGTGCCAGCAGCTCCTTGAGCGGGGCGAGCTCCTACAATGAGCAGTTCTTC.

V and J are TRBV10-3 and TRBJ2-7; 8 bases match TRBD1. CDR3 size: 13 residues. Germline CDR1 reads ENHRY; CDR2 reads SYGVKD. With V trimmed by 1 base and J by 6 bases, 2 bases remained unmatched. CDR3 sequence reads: CAISELQGAEQYF. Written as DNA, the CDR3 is TGTGCCATCAGTGAGTTGCAGGGGGCCGAGCAGTACTTC.

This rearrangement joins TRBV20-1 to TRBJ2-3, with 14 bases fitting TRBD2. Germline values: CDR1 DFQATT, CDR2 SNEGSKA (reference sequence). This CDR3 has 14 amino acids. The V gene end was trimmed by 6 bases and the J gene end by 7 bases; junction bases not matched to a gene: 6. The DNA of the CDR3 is TGCAGTGCGCGACTAGCGGGAGGGATAAATACGCAGTATTTT. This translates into CSARLAGGINTQYF.

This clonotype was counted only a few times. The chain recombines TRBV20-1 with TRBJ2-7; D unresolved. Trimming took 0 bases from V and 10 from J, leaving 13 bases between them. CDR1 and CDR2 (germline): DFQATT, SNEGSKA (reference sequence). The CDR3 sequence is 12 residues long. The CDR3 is CSARDEWAIQYF. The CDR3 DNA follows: TGCAGTGCTAGAGATGAGTGGGCGATCCAGTACTTC.